The sequence of this TCR beta chain was determined in a study of shared clonotypes between healthy human individuals. The V gene's germline CDR1 is SGHAT and CDR2 FQNNGV. Trimming took off 0 bases at V and 5 bases at J, with 8 bases between the two ends. CDR3 length equals 13 residues. The study, taken as a whole, reports: Limited genetic and exposure-history diversity came from having few donors. Sharing across several donors was seen in 4.5% to 5.5% of naive CD4 clonotypes.

With respect to this clone: Its cognate antigen is unknown.

In the source study's methods: As immunoSEQ supplied junction-only sequences (without quality scores), filtering differed. The assay was immunoSEQ multiplex PCR, and TCRdb's table has in-frame clones only and misses some. Clonal size and the V and J genes are those of that table, whereas D and trimming came from the DNA. This sample has around 320,000 clones; more than 75% occur once, and the top ten carry 15% to 20%. The receptor comes from a man aged 18 to 29 in good health. V is TRBV11-2 and J is TRBJ2-7; maybe TRBD1 (6 bases). The sample comprised memory CD8+ T cells sorted from blood. Subset defined: CD45RO+ cells pooled with CCR7-negative TemRA cells. In DNA form, the CDR3 reads TGTGCCAGCAGCTTAGAACAGGGCAACGAGCAGTACTTC. Translation gives CASSLEQGNEQYF.